The rows below give T cell receptor beta chains drawn from one sample of a study of breast tumors, draining lymph nodes, adjacent tissues. TCRdb re-called the multiplex PCR reads with MiXCR, one entry per CDR3 protein. The sample holds roughly 21,000 distinct CDR3 sequences, 50% seen once. The sequenced material came from breast tumor tissue. The receptors stem from a female donor with breast cancer. Some clones in this sample may be carry-over from other donors' samples. Each CDR3 is given with its conserved first and last residue. The D gene is left open where the match is weak. For some rows the clone size is stated as once, few or many, or as a class when expanded; others skip it.

J gene | V gene | CDR3 length | clone size | D gene | CDR3 protein | CDR3 DNA
TRBJ2-3 | TRBV7-3 | 15 | . | TRBD2 | CASSLTGGSYNEQYF | TGTGCCAGCAGTCTCACTGGCGGGAGTTACAATGAGCAGTATTTT
TRBJ1-1 | TRBV15 | 14 | . | . | CATSRDGDLTEAFF | TGTGCCACCAGCAGAGATGGGGACCTCACTGAAGCTTTCTTT
TRBJ2-7 | TRBV6-1 | 15 | many | . | CASSEIHYNSYEQYF | TGTGCCAGCAGTGAAATTCACTACAACTCTTACGAGCAGTACTTC
TRBJ2-1 | TRBV19 | 17 | once | TRBD2 | CASSAGPGTSRYNEQFF | TGTGCCAGTAGTGCAGGCCCCGGGACTAGTAGGTACAATGAGCAGTTCTTC
TRBJ2-4 | TRBV9 | 17 | . | TRBD2 | CGSSVGAGAAFGNIQYF | TGTGGCAGCAGCGTAGGGGCGGGAGCGGCCTTCGGGAACATTCAGTACTTC
TRBJ2-2 | TRBV29-1 | 18 | once | TRBD2 | CSVESGVGGSSSTGELFF | TGCAGCGTTGAGTCGGGGGTTGGCGGGAGTTCATCCACCGGGGAGCTGTTTTTT
TRBJ2-1 | TRBV5-1 | 14 | . | . | CASSGRRLPNERFF | TGCGCTAGCAGCGGCAGGAGGCTTCCCAATGAGCGGTTCTTC
TRBJ2-7 | TRBV12-3/TRBV12-4 | 13 | . | . | CASSLGTPYEQYF | TGTGCCAGCAGTTTGGGGACCCCTTACGAGCAGTACTTC
TRBJ2-1 | TRBV28 | 14 | . | TRBD1 | CASSRTGGSGEQFF | TGTGCCAGCAGTAGAACAGGGGGAAGCGGTGAGCAGTTCTTC
TRBJ2-2 | TRBV28 | 15 | many | TRBD1 | CASSVGQGGTGELFF | TGTGCCAGCAGTGTGGGACAGGGTGGGACCGGGGAGCTGTTTTTT
TRBJ2-7 | TRBV11-3 | 16 | . | TRBD2 | CASSQPTAGPSYEQYF | TGTGCCAGCAGCCAACCCACAGCGGGACCCTCCTACGAGCAATACTTC
TRBJ1-1 | TRBV2 | 13 | few | . | CASSGDFRGRENF | TGTGCCAGCAGTGGAGATTTTCGGGGCAGGGAGAACTTT
TRBJ1-6 | TRBV20-1 | 14 | once | . | CSARVGAVAIPLHF | TGCAGCGCTAGAGTCGGGGCAGTAGCTATCCCCCTCCACTTT
TRBJ1-6 | TRBV7-8 | 13 | . | . | CASSQRTDSPLHF | TGTGCCAGCAGCCAACGGACAGATTCACCCCTCCACTTT
TRBJ2-1 | TRBV7-2 | 12 | medium-sized | . | CASSFSYNEQFF | TGTGCCAGCAGCTTCTCTTACAATGAGCAGTTCTTC
TRBJ2-7 | TRBV5-1 | 15 | medium-sized | TRBD2 | CASSVTGLAGFEQYF | TGCGCCAGCAGCGTAACGGGACTAGCGGGGTTCGAGCAGTACTTC
TRBJ2-1 | TRBV20-1 | 20 | . | TRBD2 | CSARSYRGGGTSGDYNEQFF | TGCAGTGCTAGGAGCTACAGGGGCGGAGGGACTAGCGGAGACTACAATGAGCAGTTCTTC
TRBJ1-1 | TRBV7-9 | 13 | . | . | CASSPLYYTEAFF | TGTGCCAGCAGCCCCCTTTATTATACTGAAGCTTTCTTT
TRBJ2-7 | TRBV5-6 | 13 | medium-sized | . | CASEGGEVAEQYF | TGTGCCAGCGAAGGGGGAGAGGTTGCCGAGCAGTACTTC
TRBJ2-2 | TRBV9 | 12 | . | . | CASGENTGVLFF | TGTGCCAGCGGCGAGAACACCGGGGTGCTGTTTTTT
TRBJ1-2 | TRBV2 | 13 | few | TRBD1 | CASSQTGGYGYTF | TGTGCCAGCAGTCAGACAGGGGGCTATGGCTACACCTTC
TRBJ1-3 | TRBV2 | 20 | . | TRBD1 | CASSAGTGGRRFESGNTIYF | TGTGCCAGCAGTGCAGGGACAGGGGGCAGGAGGTTCGAGTCTGGAAACACCATATATTTT
TRBJ2-5 | TRBV18 | 14 | many | TRBD2 | CASSRDGGLETQYF | TGTGCCAGCTCGCGTGACGGGGGGTTGGAGACCCAGTACTTC
TRBJ2-5 | TRBV7-2 | 12 | . | . | CASSLDLKTQYF | TGTGCCAGCAGCTTAGACTTAAAGACCCAGTACTTC
TRBJ1-6 | TRBV30 | 13 | . | . | CAWSKGEGSPLHF | TGTGCCTGGAGTAAAGGGGAAGGTTCACCCCTCCACTTT
TRBJ2-4 | TRBV12-3/TRBV12-4 | 15 | many | . | CASSSLDSAKNIQYF | TGTGCCAGCAGTTCCCTTGACAGCGCCAAAAACATTCAGTACTTC
TRBJ1-1 | TRBV30 | 14 | . | TRBD1 | CAWSAGTVNTEAFF | TGTGCCTGGAGTGCCGGGACAGTGAACACTGAAGCTTTCTTT
TRBJ2-7 | TRBV20-1 | 16 | . | TRBD2 | CSAAGTSGRNSYEQYF | TGCAGTGCCGCGGGGACTAGCGGGAGAAACTCCTACGAGCAGTACTTC
TRBJ1-1 | TRBV6-5 | 10 | . | TRBD1 | CASKDRVTFF | TGTGCCAGCAAAGACAGGGTTACTTTCTTT
TRBJ2-1 | TRBV15 | 14 | . | . | CATSSRDSYNEQFF | TGTGCCACCAGCAGTCGGGACTCCTACAATGAGCAGTTCTTC
TRBJ2-7 | TRBV20-1 | 17 | few | TRBD2 | CREGILAGGVESYEQYF | TGCAGGGAGGGGATACTAGCGGGAGGGGTGGAGTCCTACGAGCAGTACTTC
TRBJ2-3 | TRBV20-1 | 15 | . | . | CSAAPEMLWTDTQYF | TGCAGTGCTGCCCCCGAGATGTTGTGGACAGATACGCAGTATTTT
TRBJ1-5 | TRBV10-3 | 14 | . | . | CAISESKGGQPQHF | TGCGCCATCAGTGAGTCGAAGGGTGGGCAGCCCCAGCATTTT
TRBJ2-1 | TRBV5-6 | 17 | few | TRBD2 | CASSFGTSEIRYNEQFF | TGTGCCAGCAGCTTCGGGACTAGCGAGATTCGTTACAATGAGCAGTTCTTC
TRBJ2-3 | TRBV11-3 | 15 | . | . | CASSPETGGSDTQYF | TGTGCCAGCAGCCCCGAGACGGGGGGCTCCGATACGCAGTATTTT
TRBJ2-3 | TRBV20-1 | 17 | many | . | CSAREFPLAFGTDTQYF | TGCAGTGCTAGAGAGTTCCCTCTAGCGTTTGGGACAGATACGCAGTATTTT
TRBJ2-5 | TRBV20-1 | 14 | many | TRBD2 | CSANSGSVQETQYF | TGCAGTGCTAATAGCGGGAGTGTTCAGGAGACCCAGTACTTC
TRBJ2-1 | TRBV12-3/TRBV12-4 | 17 | . | . | CASSRPTSAGRYNEQFF | TGTGCCAGCAGCCGCCCAACCAGCGCTGGCAGGTACAATGAGCAGTTCTTC
TRBJ1-5 | TRBV19 | 15 | . | TRBD1 | CASSSTGGEGQPQHF | TGTGCCAGTAGTAGCACAGGGGGCGAGGGTCAGCCCCAGCATTTT
TRBJ2-1 | TRBV5-1 | 15 | many | TRBD2 | CASSRTSGSDNEQFF | TGCGCCAGCAGCCGTACTAGCGGGAGCGACAATGAGCAGTTCTTC
TRBJ2-5 | TRBV5-1 | 19 | many | TRBD2 | CASSLDGLAGVSRQETQYF | TGCGCCAGCAGCTTGGACGGACTAGCGGGAGTTAGCCGTCAAGAGACCCAGTACTTC
TRBJ2-1 | TRBV6-5 | 13 | many | TRBD2 | CASSFSHSGSRFF | TGTGCCAGCAGTTTCAGTCATAGCGGGAGTAGGTTCTTC